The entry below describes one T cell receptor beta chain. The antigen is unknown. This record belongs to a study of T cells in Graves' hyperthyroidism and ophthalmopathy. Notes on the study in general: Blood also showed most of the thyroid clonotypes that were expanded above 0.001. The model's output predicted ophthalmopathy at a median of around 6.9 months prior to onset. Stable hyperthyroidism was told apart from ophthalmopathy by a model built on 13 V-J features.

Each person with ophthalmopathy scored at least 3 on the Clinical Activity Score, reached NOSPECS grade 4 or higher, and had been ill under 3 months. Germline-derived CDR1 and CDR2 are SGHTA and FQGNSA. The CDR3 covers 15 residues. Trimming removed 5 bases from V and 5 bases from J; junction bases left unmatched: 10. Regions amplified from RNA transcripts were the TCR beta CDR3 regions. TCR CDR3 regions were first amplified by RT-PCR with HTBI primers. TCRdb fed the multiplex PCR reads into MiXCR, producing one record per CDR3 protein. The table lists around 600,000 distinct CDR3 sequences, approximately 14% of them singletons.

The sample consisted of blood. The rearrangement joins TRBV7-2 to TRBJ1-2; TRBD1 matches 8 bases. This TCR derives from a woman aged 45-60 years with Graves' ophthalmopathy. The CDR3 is CASSRGQGGGYGYTF. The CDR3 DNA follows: TGTGCCAGCAGCCGCGGACAGGGAGGCGGGTATGGCTACACCTTC.